This T cell receptor beta chain emerged from a study of regulatory T cells in long-lasting Graves disease. Study-level information: The antithyroid drugs taken by newly diagnosed Graves' patients had been used for under 3 months.

Concerning this clonotype itself: Its cognate antigen is unknown. Germline and junction disagree at one end, which may indicate a read error.

This CDR3 region has 14 residues. Arm-PCR of CDR3 regions and iRepertoire HTBI primers were the basis on which TCR beta libraries were built. TCRdb analysed the multiplex PCR reads with MiXCR anew, one entry per CDR3 protein. The table includes over 500,000 distinct CDR3 sequences, 15% to 20% detected once. General study results and limits: Newly diagnosed Graves' patients exceeded persistent ones in TCR diversity. Those with persistent disease had in common more public clonotypes (around 2,500) than new patients (roughly 1,000).

Time point in this sample: newly diagnosed GD, antithyroid drugs for less than 3 months. Isolated PBMC RNA provided the starting material for the TCR library. Separately, the same data were catalogued under a study of T cells in Graves' hyperthyroidism and ophthalmopathy. That paper adds: With a duration under 2 months, the hyperthyroidism was newly diagnosed in patients aged 18 to 65.

This clonotype was obtained from a man aged 18 to 30 with Graves disease. The genes are TRBV12-3 or TRBV12-4 and TRBJ2-1, with TRBD1 matching 8 bases. The specimen was peripheral blood mononuclear cells (PBMCs), collected at new diagnosis, from a patient treated with antithyroid drugs. CDR3: CVSTSDRDYNEQFF. DNA for the CDR3: TGTGTCAGCACGTCGGACAGGGACTACAATGAGCAGTTCTTC.